Listed here are 21 T cell receptor beta chains from one sample, sequenced in a study of identical twins. One entry per CDR3 protein results from TCRdb running MiXCR on the 5' RACE reads. Of about 570,000 distinct CDR3 sequences in the sample, more than 9% were seen once. The same data also went into a second study, on yellow fever vaccine responses in identical twins.

Input material: PBMCs. The receptors were sampled from a woman aged 18 to 35 in good health.

This clonotype has more than one count but fewer than ten. This chain joins TRBV9 and TRBJ1-3, with D maybe TRBD1 (6 bases). Trimming left V 3 bases short and J 4 bases short, with 14 bases between. Germline V gene sequence: CDR1 SGDLS, CDR2 YYNGEE. The CDR3 loop spans 15 amino acids. CDR3 nucleotides: TGTGCCAGCAGCGCAACACAGGGTCGAGGAAACACCATATATTTT. Protein sequence: CASSATQGRGNTIYF.

This clonotype has ten or more counts. The chain recombines TRBV11-2 with TRBJ2-1; either TRBD1 or TRBD2 may supply D (5 bases each). Trimming cost V 1 base and J 10 bases, with 8 bases left between them. The CDR3 extends over 12 amino acids. CDR1 and CDR2 (germline): SGHAT, FQNNGV. The CDR3, as DNA: TGTGCCAGCAGCTTAGGGTGGGACGAGCAGTTCTTC. This translates into CASSLGWDEQFF.

This clonotype has ten or more counts. DNA for the CDR3: TGCAGCGTGGATGGGACTAGCGGGTTCCGCACAGATACGCAGTATTTT. This translates into CSVDGTSGFRTDTQYF. The rearrangement links TRBV29-1 to TRBJ2-3, with TRBD2 identical over 12 bases. The germline CDR1 and CDR2 sequences are SQVTM and ANQGSEA. V lost 6 bases to trimming and J lost 1 base; unmatched junction nucleotides: 8. The CDR3 runs to 16 residues.

There are many counts of this clonotype. V and J are TRBV12-3 or TRBV12-4 and TRBJ2-7; 7 bases line up with TRBD2. CDR3 length: 13 amino acids. Germline trimming cut 4 bases from V and 6 bases from J; bases unmatched to any gene: 6. The CDR3 DNA is TGTGCCAGCAGTTCGCGGACTAGTACCGAGCAGTACTTC. Its translation: CASSSRTSTEQYF.

This clonotype was seen many times. The chain combines TRBV20-1 with TRBJ2-3, with D possibly being TRBD2 (5 bases). CDR3 length: 13 amino acids. V gave up 6 bases and J gave up 7 bases, with 17 bases separating them. The V gene's germline CDR1 is DFQATT and CDR2 SNEGSKA (reference sequence). CDR3 nucleotide sequence: TGCAGTGCCACGGTTGGAGGCACTTATACGCAGTATTTT. It specifies CSATVGGTYTQYF.

This clonotype appeared a few times. The rearrangement joins TRBV5-1 to TRBJ1-6; D gene uncertain. The CDR3 totals 16 residues. Germline V CDR1 and CDR2: SGHRS, YFSETQ. V dropped 7 bases and J dropped 0 bases, with 14 bases sitting between them. The CDR3 DNA follows: TGCGCCAGCGGGGATCCGGAAGGCTCCTATAATTCACCCCTCCACTTT. Translation gives CASGDPEGSYNSPLHF.

The chain links TRBV5-1 to TRBJ2-4, with 8 bases that match TRBD1. The CDR3 loop spans 17 amino acids. The germline V gene encodes CDR1 SGHRS and CDR2 YFSETQ. V lost 7 bases and J lost 7; bases outside the gene matches: 19. The CDR3 region has the DNA TGCGCCAGCGGATCTAGACAGGGGAGGACGTTAGCGAACATTCAGTACTTC. This sequence encodes CASGSRQGRTLANIQYF.

J is TRBJ2-3 and V is TRBV10-1; 10 bases map to TRBD2. Germline V gene lookup returns CDR1 WNHNN and CDR2 SYGVQD (reference sequence). Losses at the gene ends were 3 bases for V and 4 bases for J; bases not matched to a gene: 7. The CDR3 runs to 16 residues. CDR3 loop: CASSERGLAGADTQYF. CDR3 coding DNA: TGCGCCAGCAGTGAACGCGGGCTAGCGGGAGCAGATACGCAGTATTTT.

This clonotype was observed at least ten times. This rearrangement joins TRBV2 to TRBJ2-7, with 13 bases lining up with TRBD2. Germline V lookup: CDR1 SNHLY, CDR2 FYNNEI. The CDR3 contains 15 residues. J gave up 3 bases and V 7 bases, and 6 bases lay outside the gene matches. The DNA for the CDR3 is TGTGCCAGCAACCCGGGACTAGCGGGGATCTACGAGCAGTACTTC. Its protein is CASNPGLAGIYEQYF.

This clonotype was counted a few times. The V gene is TRBV28, the J gene TRBJ2-1, with TRBD2 identical over 7 bases. The CDR3 is 13 amino acids. J was trimmed by 10 bases and V by 3 bases; bases with no gene match: 6. Germline V gives CDR1 MDHEN, CDR2 SYDVKM. CDR3 sequence (DNA): TGTGCCAGCAGTTTCCGGGGGGTTGGGGAGCAGTTCTTC. Translating it yields CASSFRGVGEQFF. The full variable domain, with the rest looked up from reference TRBV28 and TRBJ2-1, is DVKVTQSSRYLVKRTGEKVFLECVQDMDHENMFWYRQDPGLGLRLIYFSYDVKMKEKGDIPEGYSVSREKKERFSLILESASTNQTSMYLCASSFRGVGEQFFGPGTRLTVL.

V and J are TRBV6-2 or TRBV6-3 and TRBJ2-3; D remains ambiguous. Germline V CDR1 and CDR2: MNHEY, SVGEGT. The CDR3 spans 15 residues. Trimming stripped 0 bases from V and 4 bases from J, with 11 bases between. CDR3 protein: CASSYSRKVPDTQYF. For the CDR3, the DNA is TGTGCCAGCAGTTACTCTAGAAAGGTTCCAGATACGCAGTATTTT.

This clonotype occurred many times. The chain uses TRBV3-1 and TRBJ1-4; the D gene is possibly TRBD1 (6 bases). Germline CDR1 LGHDT, CDR2 YNNKEL (reference sequence). The CDR3 is 14 amino acids. The germline V and J ends were trimmed by 3 bases and 7 bases, with 12 bases remaining between them. CDR3 loop: CASSQYRDGEKLFF. DNA for the CDR3: TGTGCCAGCAGCCAGTACAGGGATGGTGAAAAACTGTTTTTT.

The chain combines TRBV14 with TRBJ2-1; 10 positions match TRBD2. The V segment lost 0 bases and the J segment 10 bases; nucleotides outside the gene matches: 9. Germline V lookup: CDR1 SGHDN, CDR2 FVKESK. This CDR3 is 16 amino acids long. Here the CDR3 reads CASSQDRSGRAWEQFF. CDR3 coding DNA: TGTGCCAGCAGCCAAGATAGGAGCGGGAGGGCCTGGGAGCAGTTCTTC.

The genes are TRBV27 and TRBJ2-6; D uncertain. This CDR3 contains 18 residues. With 5 bases removed from V and 0 bases from J, the gap between germline ends came to 17 bases. The germline gives CDR1 MNHEY, CDR2 SMNVEV (reference sequence). In nucleotides, the CDR3 is TGTGCCAGCAGTCCATCGACCGCTGCCCTCTCTGGGGCCAACGTCCTGACTTTC. Translation gives CASSPSTAALSGANVLTF.

This clonotype was seen many times. The chain has TRBV2 and TRBJ2-1, with TRBD2 matching over 7 bases. This CDR3 contains 15 residues. CDR1 and CDR2 from the germline V gene are SNHLY and FYNNEI. The J segment lost 4 bases and the V segment lost 3 bases, leaving 6 bases of the junction unmatched. This CDR3 reads CASSEGLAVYNEQFF. The CDR3 region has the DNA TGTGCCAGCAGTGAGGGGCTAGCGGTATACAATGAGCAGTTCTTC. The full variable domain, in which reference TRBV2 and TRBJ2-1 provide the parts outside the CDR3, is EPEVTQTPSHQVTQMGQEVILRCVPISNHLYFYWYRQILGQKVEFLVSFYNNEISEKSEIFDDQFSVERPDGSNFTLKIRSTKLEDSAMYFCASSEGLAVYNEQFFGPGTRLTVL.

Comments on this clonotype: The conserved phenylalanine or tryptophan normally closing the CDR3 is absent here, so this likely arose from a read error. CDR3 sequence (DNA): TGCGCCAGCGGGACAGGGGCCACCCAAGAGACCCAGTACCTC. Its translation is CASGTGATQETQYL. The chain carries TRBV4-1 and TRBJ2-5; 10 nucleotides agree with TRBD1. The CDR3 contains 14 residues. Germline V lookup: CDR1 MGHRA, CDR2 YSYEKL. Unmatched junction bases numbered 4, after V lost 8 bases and J lost 1 base.

This clonotype has a handful of counts. V and J are TRBV5-5 and TRBJ1-5, with 10 bases fitting TRBD1. CDR1 and CDR2 from the germline V gene are SGHKS and YYEKEE (reference sequence). Trimming at V came to 3 bases and at J to 3 bases, leaving 6 bases not matched to a gene. This CDR3 comprises 16 residues. CDR3 bases: TGTGCCAGCAGCTACGGGACAGGGGTATCCAATCAGCCCCAGCATTTT. Residues: CASSYGTGVSNQPQHF.

This clonotype appeared a few times. The chain recombines TRBV7-2 with TRBJ2-5; D perhaps matches TRBD2 (5 bases). The V and J ends lost 5 bases and 5 bases respectively, with 9 bases between them. The V gene's germline CDR1 is SGHTA and CDR2 FQGNSA. The CDR3 length is 12 residues. Written as DNA, the CDR3 is TGTGCCAGCAGCCCAGACTACGAGACCCAGTACTTC. Its protein is CASSPDYETQYF. The full variable domain, with the rest looked up from reference TRBV7-2 and TRBJ2-5, is GAGVSQSPSNKVTEKGKDVELRCDPISGHTALYWYRQSLGQGLEFLIYFQGNSAPDKSGLPSDRFSAERTGGSVSTLTIQRTQQEDSAVYLCASSPDYETQYFGPGTRLLVL.

In its sample, this clonotype was seen a few times. This rearrangement joins TRBV7-9 to TRBJ1-2; D unresolved. Germline-derived CDR1 and CDR2 are SEHNR and FQNEAQ (reference sequence). V was trimmed by 1 base and J by 4 bases, leaving 13 bases between them. CDR3 length: 15 residues. The CDR3 coding sequence is TGTGCCAGCAGCTTAGGGGAGTGGGAGACCTATGGCTACACCTTC. Amino acid sequence: CASSLGEWETYGYTF.

The CDR3 loop is CASSFSPGELIRYNEQFF. Here the CDR3 DNA reads TGCGCCAGCAGCTTCAGCCCGGGGGAACTAATTAGATACAATGAGCAGTTCTTC. V usage is TRBV4-1 and J usage is TRBJ2-1, with D possibly TRBD2 on 6 matching bases. CDR3 length: 18 residues. Germline-derived CDR1 and CDR2 are MGHRA and YSYEKL. The germline V and J ends were trimmed by 5 bases and 4 bases, with 24 bases remaining between them.

This clonotype was detected many times. The rearrangement uses TRBV5-1 and TRBJ2-7; D unclear. Between the trimmed V and J ends, which lost 0 bases and 2 bases, there was a span of 12 bases. The CDR3 is 15 amino acids. The germline V gene has CDR1 SGHRS and CDR2 YFSETQ. CDR3 DNA: TGCGCCAGCAGCTTGGTCCCTGTACAGACCTACGAGCAGTACTTC. It codes for CASSLVPVQTYEQYF. Filled out from reference TRBV5-1 and TRBJ2-7, the complete variable domain reads KAGVTQTPRYLIKTRGQQVTLSCSPISGHRSVSWYQQTPGQGLQFLFEYFSETQRNKGNFPGRFSGRQFSNSRSEMNVSTLELGDSALYLCASSLVPVQTYEQYFGPGTRLTVT.